What follows is one T cell receptor beta chain and its context. Its antigen is not yet known. Per-nucleotide qualities are absent, and no much larger clonotype sits a single base away. This entry belongs to a study of T cells in pancreatic ductal adenocarcinoma (dated by TCRdb to 2016 to 2017). Regarding the research as a whole: Seeking insight into the adaptive T-cell response that arises naturally, the researchers examined how many CD8+ T cells infiltrated tumors of resected pancreatic ductal adenocarcinoma, where they sat, and what features they had, alongside the same properties of suppressive cells.

Findings and caveats that apply to the study as a whole: Because most pancreatic cancer patients present with inoperable disease, the resected cohort was biased toward the minority with early-stage disease. Comparisons of clonality between tumor and blood may be biased toward lower diversity because tumors are enriched in CD45RO+ effector T cells rather than naive T cells. Compared with tumor samples, blood samples had more total productive templates and about 8-fold more unique clonotypes. T-cell clonality did not differ significantly between tumor and blood, with mean clonality roughly 0.11 in tumors and less than 0.08 in blood.

The immunoSEQ hsTCRB kit was used to amplify TCR beta CDR3 regions from genomic DNA. An Illumina HiSeq system was used to carry out high-throughput TRB CDR3 sequencing. The authors' pipeline ran thus. The immunoSEQ software was used to analyze the sequencing reads, and any nonproductive sequences containing premature stops or frame-shifts were left out. To calculate repertoire clonality, Shannon entropy was normalized by log2 of the number of unique productive sequences, and that value was subtracted from one. Held by TCRdb, this immuneACCESS table contains in-frame sequences only and omits some clones. Under half of the omission traces to an unresolved V gene where checked; the cause of the rest is unknown. V, J and clone size are those of that table, while D and trimming were read from the DNA. Here the sample has roughly 100,000 clones; 90% to 95% occur a single time. Around 3.2% of the sample belongs to the ten largest clones.

Including cysteine and phenylalanine, the CDR3 has 16 amino acids. Only the CDR3 region is kept as DNA, spanning 48 bases read in frame from base 1. V loses 3 bases at its end and J loses 4 bases; junction bases beyond the gene matches: 8. Sequences LNHDA (CDR1) and SQIVND (CDR2) are obtained from the germline V gene (reference sequence). The pancreatic ductal adenocarcinoma patients who were selected had gone through surgery without receiving any neoadjuvant therapy. After peripheral blood was drawn into heparin tubes, PBMCs were separated on a histopaque density gradient and then cryopreserved in roughly 10% DMSO. Using the DNeasy Blood and Tissue Kit with Proteinase K and RNase treatment, genomic DNA was extracted from roughly 7 PBMC and 9 flash-frozen tumor specimens.

The sequenced material came from PBMCs. This TCR was recovered from a human donor with pancreatic ductal adenocarcinoma. The chain was built from TRBV19 and TRBJ2-3; TRBD2 lines up with 9 middle nucleotides. DNA sequence: TGTGCCAGTAGTATCAGTCTAGCGGGAATGGCAGATACGCAGTATTTT. This encodes CASSISLAGMADTQYF.